This T cell receptor beta chain was recovered during a study of shared clonotypes between healthy human individuals. Study findings and constraints: The four-donor shared clonotypes exceeded non-shared clonotypes in generation probability, with non-shared ones scoring lower.

Trimming left V 5 bases short and J 3 bases short, with 17 bases between. The CDR3 has 15 amino acids. CDR1 is SGHRS and CDR2 is YFSETQ in the germline V gene. Assay execution proceeded at the deep level. Each subset's genomic DNA was split evenly across several immunoSEQ plates. Assay: immunoSEQ multiplex PCR; the TCRdb copy retains only in-frame clones and omits some. Of approximately 2.3 million clones listed, more than 80% are singletons. With regard to this clone: What it binds is unknown.

Donors comprised only Caucasian adults living in Nashville, Tennessee. Sequences were obtained from naive CD4+ T cells from PBMCs. This sample's subset: CD45RA+ positively selected. The chain uses TRBV5-1 and TRBJ2-5, with D possibly TRBD1 on 5 matching bases. This sequence was found in a man aged 18 to 30 in good health. Some clones in this sample may be carry-over from other donors' samples. The CDR3 reads CASSHGRAQKETQYF. The CDR3 DNA reads as TGCGCCAGCAGTCATGGCAGGGCACAGAAAGAGACCCAGTACTTC.